The TCR beta chain under discussion was sequenced for a study of shared clonotypes between healthy human individuals. Overall study results and limits: Rarefaction revealed incomplete sorted-subset sequencing despite large depth. The authors sampled blood alone, and tissue repertoires likely differ. Among donors, sharing of clonotypes was expected to be affected by sequencing depth. The represented genetic and exposure-history diversity was limited by the small number of donors.

The data were produced by immunoSEQ multiplex PCR, yet TCRdb's version contains in-frame clones alone and is incomplete. The table records hundreds of thousands of clones, 92% of them present only once. Naive-designated CD8 cells lacked CD45RO, were positively enriched for CCR7, and omitted terminally differentiated effector memory CD45RA+ cells. Details on this clone: Its target is not known.

CDR3 size: 12 residues. Germline V gene lookup returns CDR1 MNHEY and CDR2 SMNVEV (reference sequence). The V end lost 5 bases, the J end lost 3 bases, and 7 bases lay between the germline ends. Sequenced: naive CD8+ T cells sorted from blood. The receptor comes from a young man in good health. This chain links TRBV27 with TRBJ1-2; weak D call: TRBD1 (5 bases). For the CDR3, the DNA is TGTGCCAGCAGTAGCAGGGACTATGGCTACACCTTC. Protein product: CASSSRDYGYTF.